This is a list of T cell receptor beta chains from one sample in a study of identical twins. One entry per CDR3 protein results from TCRdb running MiXCR on the 5' RACE reads. Among about 530,000 distinct CDR3 sequences listed, 20% to 25% were seen once. These data were also filed under a second study, of yellow fever vaccine responses in identical twins.

The specimen was CD4+ T cells sorted from blood. These TCRs come from a woman younger than 35 in good health. Each CDR3 is given with its conserved first and last residue. D genes are given only for firm matches. A row's size may be missing; if present it is once, few, many or a size class.

d_call	clone_size	v_call	j_call	cdr3_nt	cdr3_aa
TRBD1	NA	TRBV27	TRBJ2-5	TGTGCCAGCAGGCCACAGGGGGCCGGCGAGACCCAGTACTTC	CASRPQGAGETQYF
NA	many	TRBV20-1	TRBJ2-3	TGCAGTGCTAGAGACGGAGCGACAGATACGCAGTATTTT	CSARDGATDTQYF
TRBD2	few	TRBV12-3/TRBV12-4	TRBJ2-1	TGTGCCAGCAGTTTGGCTAGCGGGGGCCGGGGACAGTTCTTC	CASSLASGGRGQFF
NA	NA	TRBV3-1	TRBJ1-1	TGTGCCAGCAGCCTCGGGAGGACAGCGAACACTGAAGCTTTCTTT	CASSLGRTANTEAFF
NA	NA	TRBV24-1	TRBJ2-2	TGTGCCACCAGTGCGACAGGAACCGGGGAGCTGTTTTTT	CATSATGTGELFF
NA	NA	TRBV10-3	TRBJ2-6	TGTGCCATCAGTGAGACGGTTTACTCTGGGGCCAACGTCCTGACTTTC	CAISETVYSGANVLTF
NA	NA	TRBV5-1	TRBJ2-7	TGCGCCAGCAGCTTGGCCATCGAGCAGTACTTC	CASSLAIEQYF
NA	few	TRBV7-3	TRBJ2-1	TGTGCCAGCAGCTTAAATACGGGGACCTACAATGAGCAGTTCTTC	CASSLNTGTYNEQFF
TRBD2	many	TRBV12-3/TRBV12-4	TRBJ2-3	TGTGCCAGCAGCCCCGGGACTAGCGGGAGGGATACGCAGTATTTT	CASSPGTSGRDTQYF
NA	NA	TRBV10-3	TRBJ2-1	TGTGCCATCAGTGATTACCGCCCGGGACTGAACTCCTACAATGAGCAGTTCTTC	CAISDYRPGLNSYNEQFF
NA	few	TRBV20-1	TRBJ1-1	TGCAGTGTTGGCCGGAACACTGAAGCTTTCTTT	CSVGRNTEAFF
NA	NA	TRBV12-3/TRBV12-4	TRBJ2-1	TGTACCTTCTGTTTATCCCCGCCTCCGCGCCCCCTCTACAATGAGCAGTTCTTC	CTFCLSPPPRPLYNEQFF
TRBD1	NA	TRBV28	TRBJ2-7	TGTGCCAGCAGAAAACCGGGACAGGGGTACGAGCAGTACTTC	CASRKPGQGYEQYF
NA	few	TRBV7-6	TRBJ2-7	TGTGCCAGCAGCTTAGTCCCAGCCGACACCTCCTACGAGCAGTACTTC	CASSLVPADTSYEQYF
TRBD2	NA	TRBV28	TRBJ2-7	TGTGCCAGCAGTTTATCCCCCCAGGGAGGGGTCGAGCAGTACTTC	CASSLSPQGGVEQYF
NA	NA	TRBV11-2	TRBJ1-5	TGTGCCAGCAGCCCGGGACACGGGTATCAGCCCCAGCATTTT	CASSPGHGYQPQHF